This is a list of T cell receptor beta chains from one sample in a study of blood T cell repertoires in COVID-19. The protocol was immunoSEQ multiplex PCR, while the TCRdb copy is restricted to in-frame clones and leaves out a portion. The sample yields around 56,000 clones, approximately 80% seen once. The sequencing sample was made of peripheral blood. All receptors come from a man between 60 and 75 years old with acute or convalescent COVID-19. The CDR3 runs from the conserved cysteine through the conserved F or W. Each record gives: D gene, V gene, clone size, J gene, CDR3 length, CDR3 DNA, CDR3 protein. The D gene is left open where the match is weak. Clone size is not always given. Where it is, it says once, few, many or a class for expanded clones.

D: TRBD1; V: TRBV5-4; size: NA; J: TRBJ2-2; length: 16; DNA: TGTGCCAGCAGCCCCACAGGGGGCTCCCCAACAGGGGAGCTGTTTTTT; CDR3: CASSPTGGSPTGELFF
D: NA; V: TRBV19; size: NA; J: TRBJ1-2; length: 14; DNA: TGTGCCAGTACCGGACACAATCTCGGGGGAGGCTACACCTTC; CDR3: CASTGHNLGGGYTF
D: TRBD2; V: TRBV11-2; size: NA; J: TRBJ2-4; length: 15; DNA: TGTGCCAGCAGCCCGTACGTCGCGGGGGGAAACATTCAGTACTTC; CDR3: CASSPYVAGGNIQYF
D: NA; V: TRBV28; size: NA; J: TRBJ1-1; length: 11; DNA: TGTGCCAGCACCTATTACACTGAAGCTTTCTTT; CDR3: CASTYYTEAFF
D: TRBD2; V: TRBV6-4; size: NA; J: TRBJ2-7; length: 14; DNA: TGTGCCAGCAGCGCGACTAGCGGGGACTACGAGCAGTACTTC; CDR3: CASSATSGDYEQYF
D: NA; V: TRBV14; size: NA; J: TRBJ1-2; length: 14; DNA: TGTGCCAGCAGCCAAGCTGCGGGGAGCCATGGCTACACCTTC; CDR3: CASSQAAGSHGYTF
D: NA; V: TRBV7-3; size: once; J: TRBJ2-2; length: 16; DNA: TGTGCCAGCACCCAGTCCGTGGGGGGGCGGACCGGGGAGCTGTTTTTT; CDR3: CASTQSVGGRTGELFF
D: NA; V: TRBV27; size: NA; J: TRBJ2-5; length: 15; DNA: TGTGCCAGCATCCCATACCGGGGGGCCCAAGAGACCCAGTACTTC; CDR3: CASIPYRGAQETQYF
D: NA; V: TRBV5-4; size: NA; J: TRBJ1-1; length: 15; DNA: TGTGCCAGCAGCGCACCCAGGGGAACGAACACTGAAGCTTTCTTT; CDR3: CASSAPRGTNTEAFF
D: NA; V: TRBV2; size: once; J: TRBJ2-4; length: 15; DNA: TGTGCCAGCAGTGAACTAGCACTAGCCAAAAACATTCAGTACTTC; CDR3: CASSELALAKNIQYF